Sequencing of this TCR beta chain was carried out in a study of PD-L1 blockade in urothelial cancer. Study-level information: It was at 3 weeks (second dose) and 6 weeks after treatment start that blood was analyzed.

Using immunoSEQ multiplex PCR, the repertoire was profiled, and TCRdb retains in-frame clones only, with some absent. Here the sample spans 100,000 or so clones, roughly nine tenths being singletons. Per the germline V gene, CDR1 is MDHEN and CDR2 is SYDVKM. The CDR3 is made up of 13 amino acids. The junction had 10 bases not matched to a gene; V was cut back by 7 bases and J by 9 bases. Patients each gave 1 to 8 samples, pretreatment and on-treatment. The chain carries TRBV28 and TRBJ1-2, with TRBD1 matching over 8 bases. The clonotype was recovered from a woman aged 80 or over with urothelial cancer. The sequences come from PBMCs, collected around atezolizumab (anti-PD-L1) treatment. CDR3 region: CASKQGGRVSYTF. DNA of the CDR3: TGTGCCAGCAAACAGGGGGGCAGGGTTAGCTACACCTTC.